The 18 T cell receptor beta chains given below trace back to one sample, sequenced in a study of T cell responses to AZD1222 COVID-19 vaccine. Clones were read by immunoSEQ multiplex PCR, and TCRdb kept only the in-frame ones, dropping some. Of 110,000 to 150,000 clones listed, 85% to 90% are singletons. The specimen comprised peripheral blood, sampled on day 0 of AZD1222 vaccination. The receptor source for this set is an adult in good health.

The rearrangement joins TRBV27 to TRBJ2-1; unclear D gene. This CDR3 has 13 residues. Trimming stripped 3 bases from V and 7 bases from J, with 10 bases between. Germline values: CDR1 MNHEY, CDR2 SMNVEV (reference sequence). The CDR3 spells CASSLSRTNEQFF. CDR3 in DNA: TGTGCCAGCAGTTTGTCGAGAACGAATGAGCAGTTCTTC.

The rearrangement joins TRBV4-1 to TRBJ2-2; 10 bases map to TRBD2. Germline V gene lookup returns CDR1 MGHRA and CDR2 YSYEKL. The CDR3 covers 14 residues. The V and J ends lost 2 bases and 8 bases, in that order; junction bases with no gene match: 2. The CDR3, as DNA: TGCGCCAGCAGCCAACTAGCGGGAGCGGGGGAGCTGTTTTTT. It is translated as CASSQLAGAGELFF.

This clone was detected only a few times. This chain links TRBV11-3 with TRBJ2-3; the D gene could be TRBD1 or TRBD2 (7 bases each). This CDR3 spans 19 amino acids. Trimming took off 6 bases at V and 1 base at J, with 26 bases between the two ends. Germline CDR1 SGHNT, CDR2 YENEEA. CDR3 bases: TGTGCCAGCAGTCGGAGACAGGGAGGGGGCCACTGGGGCACAGATACGCAGTATTTT. This codes for CASSRRQGGGHWGTDTQYF.

This chain uses TRBV11-2 with TRBJ1-4, with D perhaps TRBD1 (6 bases). Trimming took 0 bases from V and 8 from J, leaving 10 bases between them. The V gene's germline CDR1 is SGHAT and CDR2 FQNNGV. The CDR3 consists of 14 residues. The CDR3 protein is CASSLDRGGEKLFF. The CDR3, as DNA: TGTGCCAGCAGCTTAGATCGAGGGGGGGAAAAACTGTTTTTT.

This sequence joins TRBV18 and TRBJ2-2; 7 bases agree with TRBD1. V trimming: 8 bases; J trimming: 1 base; junction bases outside the gene matches: 4. CDR1 and CDR2 (germline): KGHSH, LQKENI. This CDR3 is built from 14 residues. CDR3 amino acids: CASARQGNTGELFF. The CDR3 DNA reads as TGTGCCAGCGCCCGACAGGGGAACACCGGGGAGCTGTTTTTT.

The chain couples TRBV21-1 to TRBJ2-1. TRBV21-1 is given as a pseudogene. The CDR3 extends over 11 amino acids. The CDR3 sequence is CASKGINEQFF. The CDR3 coding sequence is TGTGCCAGCAAGGGTATCAATGAGCAGTTCTTC.

The CDR3 DNA follows: TGTGCCAGCAGTTTGGCCGCGGGACGGACTAACACTGAAGCTTTCTTT. Protein product: CASSLAAGRTNTEAFF. The gene calls are TRBV6-5 and TRBJ1-1; a weak D match, TRBD1 (5 bases). The germline gives CDR1 MNHEY, CDR2 SVGAGI. Deletions cut 4 bases from V and 2 bases from J, with 17 bases between. The CDR3 spans 16 residues.

V gene TRBV2 combines with J gene TRBJ2-5; D gene ambiguous. The CDR3 extends over 13 amino acids. Germline CDR1 SNHLY, CDR2 FYNNEI. V lost 7 bases and J 4 bases, leaving 13 bases between the germline ends. The CDR3 region has the DNA TGTGCCAGCAATAGGCAGAAGCGAGAGACCCAGTACTTC. As protein: CASNRQKRETQYF.

The genes are TRBV9 and TRBJ2-7; no clear D gene. This CDR3 spans 13 amino acids. The V end lost 5 bases, the J end lost 1 base, and 10 bases lay between the germline ends. The germline V gene encodes CDR1 SGDLS and CDR2 YYNGEE. The DNA of the CDR3 is TGTGCCAGCAGTGGGTCCGGGTCCTACGAGCAGTACTTC. It is translated as CASSGSGSYEQYF.

The chain employs TRBV19 and TRBJ1-2; D might be TRBD1 (5 bases). This CDR3 region has 15 residues. The germline gives CDR1 LNHDA, CDR2 SQIVND (reference sequence). Trimming removed 8 bases at V and 1 base at J, with 17 bases between. The CDR3 spells CASRALQGGNYGYTF. The CDR3 bases are TGTGCCAGTCGGGCCCTCCAGGGTGGTAACTATGGCTACACCTTC.

This chain uses TRBV27 with TRBJ1-1; 9 nucleotides line up with TRBD1. Trimming removed 3 bases from V and 4 bases from J; junction bases left unmatched: 3. The V gene's germline CDR1 is MNHEY and CDR2 SMNVEV (reference sequence). The CDR3 extends over 14 amino acids. Here the CDR3 DNA reads TGTGCCAGCAGTTTGGTGGACAGGGGCACTGAAGCTTTCTTT. It translates to CASSLVDRGTEAFF.

The chain carries TRBV19 and TRBJ2-2; possibly TRBD1 or TRBD2 for D (5 bases each). Germline loops: CDR1 LNHDA, CDR2 SQIVND (reference sequence). Between the trimmed V and J ends, which lost 3 bases and 3 bases, there was a span of 11 bases. CDR3 length: 15 amino acids. CDR3 amino acids: CASSIRELHTGELFF. The CDR3 DNA sequence: TGTGCCAGTAGTATCAGGGAGCTTCACACCGGGGAGCTGTTTTTT.

This chain uses TRBV11-2 with TRBJ1-1; D is unclear. The germline V and J ends were trimmed by 7 bases and 10 bases, with 19 bases remaining between them. CDR3 size: 13 residues. In germline, CDR1 is SGHAT, CDR2 FQNNGV. CDR3 DNA sequence: TGTGCCAGCACCGGAGCGAGGGAAAATGCAGCTTTCTTT. Translated, it gives CASTGARENAAFF.

This chain joins TRBV5-4 and TRBJ1-2; TRBD1 aligns across 7 bases. The CDR3 length is 13 residues. Trimming cost V 4 bases and J 5 bases; bases outside gene matches: 5. CDR1 SGHNT and CDR2 YYREEE come from the germline V gene (reference sequence). The CDR3: CASSGTGDYGYTF. The CDR3 coding sequence is TGTGCCAGCAGCGGAACAGGGGATTATGGCTACACCTTC.

This sequence joins TRBV19 and TRBJ2-1; D is unclear. The CDR3 consists of 12 residues. Germline CDR1 and CDR2: LNHDA and SQIVND (reference sequence). Trimming cost V 5 bases and J 3 bases, with 5 bases left between them. The CDR3 loop is CASSASYNEQFF. In DNA, the CDR3 is TGTGCCAGTAGTGCTAGCTACAATGAGCAGTTCTTC. Drawing the rest from reference TRBV19 and TRBJ2-1, the complete variable domain is DGGITQSPKYLFRKEGQNVTLSCEQNLNHDAMYWYRQDPGQGLRLIYYSQIVNDFQKGDIAEGYSVSREKKESFPLTVTSAQKNPTAFYLCASSASYNEQFFGPGTRLTVL.

The CDR3 loop reads CAWIFYGEAFF. Here the CDR3 DNA reads TGTGCCTGGATTTTCTACGGTGAAGCTTTCTTT. V is TRBV30 and J is TRBJ1-1; unclear D gene. V dropped 4 bases and J dropped 7 bases, with 10 bases sitting between them. CDR1 is GTSNPN, CDR2 SVGIG, per germline (reference sequence). The CDR3 consists of 11 residues.

V is TRBV7-7 and J is TRBJ2-7, with TRBD2 matching 7 bases. The germline gives CDR1 SSHAT, CDR2 FNYEAQ (reference sequence). The CDR3 is 13 residues long. Trimming cost V 5 bases and J 6 bases; bases outside gene matches: 7. CDR3 residues: CASSGLPGGEQYF. The CDR3 nucleotides are TGTGCCAGCAGCGGCCTTCCGGGAGGCGAGCAGTACTTC. The full variable domain, in which reference TRBV7-7 and TRBJ2-7 provide the parts outside the CDR3, is GAGVSQSPRYKVTKRGQDVTLRCDPISSHATLYWYQQALGQGPEFLTYFNYEAQPDKSGLPSDRFSAERPEGSISTLTIQRTEQRDSAMYRCASSGLPGGEQYFGPGTRLTVT.

The V call is TRBV4-1, the J call TRBJ1-3, with TRBD1 matching 7 bases. The germline V gene encodes CDR1 MGHRA and CDR2 YSYEKL. The CDR3 spans 17 residues. With V trimmed by 1 base and J by 5 bases, 11 bases remained unmatched. The CDR3 loop reads CASSQGARGSWRNTIYF. DNA for the CDR3: TGCGCCAGCAGCCAAGGGGCCAGGGGGAGCTGGAGAAACACCATATATTTT.